This T cell receptor beta chain was captured by sequencing in a study of T cells after yellow fever vaccination. MiXCR was run by TCRdb on the 5' RACE reads, yielding one entry per CDR3 protein. The table has approximately 550,000 distinct CDR3 sequences, 15% to 20% seen once. As to this clonotype: Its target is not known.

The study, taken as a whole, reports: Only a small proportion of the clonotypes turned up in both the CD4 and the CD8 compartments, likely arising from convergent recombination.

The starting material was PBMCs, obtained 15 days after the yellow fever booster vaccination. The TCR comes from a man aged 25-45 years who received the YFV17D yellow fever vaccine.

CDR3 nucleotide sequence: TGTGCCAGCAGTTACCCAAAGAGACAGAACTACTATGGCTACACCTTC. Its protein product is CASSYPKRQNYYGYTF. The rearrangement joins TRBV6-2 or TRBV6-3 to TRBJ1-2, with TRBD1 as a possible D gene (5 bases). This CDR3 is 16 amino acids long. Germline-derived CDR1 and CDR2 are MNHEY and SVGEGT. V lost 2 bases, J lost 3 bases, and 16 bases lay in between.